This T cell receptor beta chain was sequenced in a study of shared clonotypes between healthy human individuals. At the deep level, the assay was run. Genomic DNA per cell subset filled all wells of several immunoSEQ plates. PCR replicates performed on unsorted PBMC used approximately 300 ng DNA, 28,000 or so T cell genomes. The method was immunoSEQ multiplex PCR; TCRdb's version includes in-frame clones alone and lacks a portion of them. The sample contains approximately 510,000 clones, 79% of which appear only once. Study outcomes and limitations: There were few donors, and this limited the genetic and exposure-history diversity represented.

V was cut by 3 bases and J by 2 bases, with 8 bases left in between. CDR3 size: 14 residues. Germline loops: CDR1 SGHTA, CDR2 FQGNSA. This clone was recorded a few times. Its specificity is not known. The sample was PBMCs. The chain uses TRBV7-2 and TRBJ2-1; no clear D gene. The sequence came from a woman in her thirties or forties in good health. Some clones in this sample may be carry-over from other donors' samples. This chain's CDR3 is CASSFAPTYNEQFF. In DNA, the CDR3 is TGTGCCAGCAGCTTTGCCCCCACCTACAATGAGCAGTTCTTC. Variable domain in full (rest from reference TRBV7-2 and TRBJ2-1): GAGVSQSPSNKVTEKGKDVELRCDPISGHTALYWYRQSLGQGLEFLIYFQGNSAPDKSGLPSDRFSAERTGGSVSTLTIQRTQQEDSAVYLCASSFAPTYNEQFFGPGTRLTVL.